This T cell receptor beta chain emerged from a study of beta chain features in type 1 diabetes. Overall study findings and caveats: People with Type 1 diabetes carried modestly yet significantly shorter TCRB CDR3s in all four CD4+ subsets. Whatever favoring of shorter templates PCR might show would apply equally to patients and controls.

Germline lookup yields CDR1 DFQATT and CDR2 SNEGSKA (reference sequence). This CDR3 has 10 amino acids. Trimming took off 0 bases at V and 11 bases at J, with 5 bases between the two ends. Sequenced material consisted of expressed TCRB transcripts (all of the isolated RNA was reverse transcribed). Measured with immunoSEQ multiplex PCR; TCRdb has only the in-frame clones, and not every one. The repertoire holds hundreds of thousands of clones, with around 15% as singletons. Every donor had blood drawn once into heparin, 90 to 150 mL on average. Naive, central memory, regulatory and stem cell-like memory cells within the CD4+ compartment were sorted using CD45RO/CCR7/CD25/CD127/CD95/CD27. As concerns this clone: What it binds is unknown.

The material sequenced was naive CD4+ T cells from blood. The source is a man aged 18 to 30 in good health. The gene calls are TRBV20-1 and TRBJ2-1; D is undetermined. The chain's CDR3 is CSARDGKQFF. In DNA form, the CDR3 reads TGCAGTGCTAGAGATGGAAAGCAGTTCTTC.